A single sample is the source of the 32 T cell receptor beta chains below, sequenced in a study of cytomegalovirus exposure and HLA in healthy donors. Researchers ran the PCR with 60 Vbeta and 13 Jbeta primers. Clones were sequenced by immunoSEQ multiplex PCR, and TCRdb holds only the in-frame ones, with some missing. This table holds around 150,000 clones, less than 10% found once. Sequenced sample: PBMCs. The receptors derive from a male donor in good health and CMV-seronegative.

This clone was observed a handful of times. A junction end diverges from the germline sequence, so it may reflect a read error. This chain connects TRBV28 to TRBJ1-2, with a weak D call TRBD1 (6 bases). The CDR3 sequence is 10 residues long. Germline V gene lookup returns CDR1 MDHEN and CDR2 SYDVKM. The CDR3 region is CASSYRDIYF. As DNA, the CDR3 is TGTGCCAGCAGTTACCGGGACATTTACTTC.

The chain is built from TRBV19 and TRBJ2-2, with D possibly matching TRBD2 (6 bases). V lost 2 bases and J lost 6, with 16 bases in between. The CDR3 length is 16 residues. The germline gives CDR1 LNHDA, CDR2 SQIVND (reference sequence). The CDR3 region has the DNA TGTGCCAGTAGTATAATGGGACTCCCTGAAGCCGGGGAGCTGTTTTTT. This encodes CASSIMGLPEAGELFF.

This clone appeared a few times. This CDR3 is also generated by other DNA sequences in the sample. This rearrangement joins TRBV27 to TRBJ1-4, with D unclear. Between the trimmed V and J ends, which lost 9 bases and 7 bases, there was a span of 9 bases. CDR1 is MNHEY and CDR2 is SMNVEV in the germline V gene (reference sequence). The CDR3 runs to 11 residues. CDR3 nucleotides: TGTGCCAGTAGTCTAGGTGAAAAACTGTTTTTT. Translated: CASSLGEKLFF.

This chain links TRBV9 with TRBJ1-1; D is perhaps TRBD1 (6 bases). Germline CDR1 reads SGDLS; CDR2 reads YYNGEE. V lost 1 base and J lost 3, with 13 bases in between. The CDR3 is 15 residues long. The CDR3 loop is CASSVTIQGDTEAFF. CDR3 nucleotides: TGTGCCAGCAGCGTAACCATACAGGGTGACACTGAAGCTTTCTTT.

This clone was observed a handful of times. V usage is TRBV2 and J usage is TRBJ2-7; D might be TRBD1 (5 bases). The ends were cut back, 6 bases at V and 1 base at J, with 13 bases in the middle. Germline CDR1 reads SNHLY; CDR2 reads FYNNEI. The CDR3 contains 14 residues. In DNA, the CDR3 is TGTGCCAGCAGCGAACTAAACAGGTCCTACGAGCAGTACTTC. It translates to CASSELNRSYEQYF.

This clone was detected a few times. The V call is TRBV7-9, the J call TRBJ2-7; 7 nucleotides align to TRBD2. J gave up 11 bases and V 1 base, and 5 bases lay outside the gene matches. Germline V gives CDR1 SEHNR, CDR2 FQNEAQ (reference sequence). This CDR3 is 12 amino acids long. CDR3 protein: CASSLEAGRKYF. The CDR3 DNA reads as TGTGCCAGCAGCTTAGAAGCCGGGAGGAAGTACTTC.

The chain couples TRBV19 to TRBJ2-2; 14 positions match TRBD2. V trimming: 0 bases; J trimming: 1 base; junction bases outside the gene matches: 7. CDR1 is LNHDA, CDR2 SQIVND, per germline (reference sequence). This CDR3 contains 20 residues. The CDR3 is CASSIDRGLAGGRNTGELFF. DNA for the CDR3: TGTGCCAGTAGTATAGATAGAGGACTAGCGGGGGGCCGGAACACCGGGGAGCTGTTTTTT.

V gene TRBV19 combines with J gene TRBJ1-2; possibly TRBD1 for D (6 bases). This CDR3 is 15 amino acids long. The germline V gene has CDR1 LNHDA and CDR2 SQIVND (reference sequence). V was shortened by 6 bases and J by 4 bases, with 18 bases between the two germline ends. This chain's CDR3 is CASRPRGARVYGYTF. In DNA form, the CDR3 reads TGTGCCAGTAGGCCTCGGGGGGCGCGGGTCTATGGCTACACCTTC.

The chain employs TRBV9 and TRBJ2-3; 9 bases are shared with TRBD1. The junction had 9 bases not matched to a gene; V was cut back by 4 bases and J by 6 bases. Per germline, CDR1 SGDLS and CDR2 YYNGEE. This CDR3 has 15 residues. The CDR3 protein is CASSFRDRAKDTQYF. The CDR3 DNA sequence: TGTGCCAGCAGCTTCAGGGACAGGGCGAAGGATACGCAGTATTTT.

In its sample, this clone was seen a few times. CDR3 residues: CAISGGAEAFF. The CDR3 region has the DNA TGTGCCATCAGTGGGGGGGCTGAAGCTTTCTTT. This rearrangement joins TRBV10-3 to TRBJ1-1; D is perhaps TRBD1 (5 bases). V was trimmed by 4 bases and J by 6 bases, leaving 6 bases between them. The germline CDR1 and CDR2 sequences are ENHRY and SYGVKD. CDR3 length: 11 residues.

This chain joins TRBV7-2 and TRBJ2-2, with TRBD2 identical over 9 bases. The germline CDR1 and CDR2 sequences are SGHTA and FQGNSA. After removal of 6 bases from V and 7 bases from J, the junction contained 6 bases not matched to a gene. This CDR3 comprises 14 residues. The CDR3 DNA is TGTGCCAGCAGTGCGGGGGGGTTGGGCGGGGAGCTGTTTTTT. Protein sequence: CASSAGGLGGELFF.

This clone occurred a few times. The chain has TRBV4-3 and TRBJ1-5; TRBD1 aligns across 8 bases. V was clipped by 3 bases and J by 1 base; unmatched bases: 11. The CDR3 is 18 residues long. Looked up from germline, CDR1 is LGHNA and CDR2 is YSLEER. This CDR3 is CASSQHLRGLQSNQPQHF. The CDR3 nucleotides are TGCGCCAGCAGCCAGCATCTCAGGGGGCTTCAGAGCAATCAGCCCCAGCATTTT.

This clone has just a few counts. The chain joins TRBV2 to TRBJ2-7; D might be TRBD2 (6 bases). Germline-derived CDR1 and CDR2 are SNHLY and FYNNEI. The V end was cut by 4 bases, the J end by 2 bases, with 12 bases between. The CDR3 is 14 residues long. The CDR3 bases are TGTGCCAGCAGTGCATCGGAGGGACCCTACGAGCAGTACTTC. Protein sequence: CASSASEGPYEQYF.

This clone was observed a few times. CDR3 residues: CASSQGTGHPPGEQYF. CDR3 sequence (DNA): TGCGCCAGCAGCCAAGGGACAGGCCATCCTCCGGGCGAGCAGTACTTC. The chain carries TRBV4-3 and TRBJ2-5, with 7 bases fitting TRBD1. The DNA end is more similar to TRBJ2-7, so the J call may be wrong. Germline V gene sequence: CDR1 LGHNA, CDR2 YSLEER. The CDR3 loop spans 16 amino acids.

This clone turned up a few times. The CDR3 loop reads CASSGRQGANYGYTF. The CDR3 DNA sequence: TGTGCCAGCAGTGGGAGACAGGGGGCGAACTATGGCTACACCTTC. The rearrangement joins TRBV6-5 to TRBJ1-2; TRBD1 agrees at 10 bases. The CDR3 has 15 residues. J lost 2 bases, V lost 5 bases, and 5 bases had no gene match. Looked up from germline, CDR1 is MNHEY and CDR2 is SVGAGI.

In its sample, this clone was seen a few times. The chain is built from TRBV30 and TRBJ2-1, with D uncertain. Germline lookup yields CDR1 GTSNPN and CDR2 SVGIG (reference sequence). The V end was cut by 2 bases, the J end by 1 base, with 6 bases between. The CDR3 covers 13 residues. CDR3 bases: TGTGCCTGGAGTCCAGGATCCTACAATGAGCAGTTCTTC. It is translated as CAWSPGSYNEQFF.

For this clone: One end of the junction does not line up with germline, which may come from a read error. The CDR3 here is CAGSLSRGNEQFF. As DNA, the CDR3 is TGTGCCGGCAGTTTATCAAGGGGGAATGAGCAGTTCTTC. The gene calls are TRBV27 and TRBJ2-1, with D perhaps TRBD1 (6 bases). This CDR3 has 13 amino acids. Germline lookup yields CDR1 MNHEY and CDR2 SMNVEV (reference sequence).

The chain couples TRBV15 to TRBJ2-2; D is possibly TRBD1 (5 bases). CDR3 size: 15 residues. The V gene's germline CDR1 is LNHNV and CDR2 YYDKDF (reference sequence). Trimming left V 1 base short and J 3 bases short, with 9 bases between. CDR3 protein: CATSRVGVDTGELFF. Written as DNA, the CDR3 is TGTGCCACCAGCAGAGTAGGGGTAGACACCGGGGAGCTGTTTTTT. Full variable domain (outside the CDR3, taken from reference TRBV15 and TRBJ2-2): DAMVIQNPRYQVTQFGKPVTLSCSQTLNHNVMYWYQQKSSQAPKLLFHYYDKDFNNEADTPDNFQSRRPNTSFCFLDIRSPGLGDTAMYLCATSRVGVDTGELFFGEGSRLTVL.

A few counts support this clone. The rearrangement uses TRBV2 and TRBJ2-4; D is uncertain. The CDR3 extends over 11 amino acids. The germline gives CDR1 SNHLY, CDR2 FYNNEI. V lost 5 bases to trimming and J lost 8 bases, with 7 bases between them. The CDR3 bases are TGTGCCAGCAGTCCAACGGACATTCAGTACTTC. Its translation is CASSPTDIQYF.

This clone turned up a few times. V is TRBV6-1 and J is TRBJ1-1; the D is unclear. The V and J ends lost 5 bases and 2 bases respectively, with 9 bases between them. The V gene's germline CDR1 is MNHNS and CDR2 SASEGT. The CDR3 is made up of 13 amino acids. CDR3 DNA sequence: TGTGCCAGCAGTATGACACCTAACACTGAAGCTTTCTTT. This codes for CASSMTPNTEAFF.

This clone was detected a few times. The genes are TRBV28 and TRBJ2-5; 9 bases map to TRBD2. The germline V gene encodes CDR1 MDHEN and CDR2 SYDVKM. The J segment lost 5 bases and the V segment lost 3 bases, leaving 10 bases of the junction unmatched. This CDR3 region has 16 residues. The CDR3 DNA follows: TGTGCCAGCAGTTTGGGGGTAGCGGGAGATTTGGAGACCCAGTACTTC. Its translation: CASSLGVAGDLETQYF.

This rearrangement joins TRBV27 to TRBJ2-7; 9 bases line up with TRBD2. The germline gives CDR1 MNHEY, CDR2 SMNVEV (reference sequence). The CDR3 runs to 14 residues. V shed 1 base, J shed 7 bases, and the junction held 5 bases outside the gene matches. The CDR3 loop is CASSLLRAGGEQYF. CDR3 bases: TGTGCCAGCAGTTTATTGCGGGCGGGGGGGGAGCAGTACTTC.

This clone was detected only a few times. The rearrangement links TRBV28 to TRBJ2-7, with 7 bases lining up with TRBD2. The CDR3 consists of 15 residues. Germline CDR1 MDHEN, CDR2 SYDVKM. Unmatched junction bases numbered 4, after V lost 2 bases and J lost 0 bases. CDR3 DNA: TGTGCCAGCAGTTTAGGCGGGAGCGGCTCCTACGAGCAGTACTTC. It translates to CASSLGGSGSYEQYF.

The CDR3 nucleotides are TGCGCCAGCAGCCAAGATCCAGCGGGAGTCATAGATACGCAGTATTTT. Protein sequence: CASSQDPAGVIDTQYF. This chain joins TRBV4-3 and TRBJ2-3; 8 nucleotides line up with TRBD2. The V segment lost 0 bases and the J segment 5 bases; nucleotides outside the gene matches: 7. The germline CDR1 and CDR2 sequences are LGHNA and YSLEER. The CDR3 loop spans 16 amino acids.

V is TRBV4-2 and J is TRBJ2-7; 9 positions agree with TRBD1. This CDR3 is 15 amino acids long. CDR1 LGHNA and CDR2 YNFKEQ come from the germline V gene. J gave up 3 bases and V 1 base, and 4 bases lay outside the gene matches. The CDR3 nucleotides read TGTGCCAGCAGCCAAGGACAGGGGGATTACTACGAGCAGTACTTC. Residues: CASSQGQGDYYEQYF.

The J gene is TRBJ2-7, the V gene TRBV5-4; D unresolved. CDR1 SGHNT and CDR2 YYREEE come from the germline V gene (reference sequence). There are 15 residues in the CDR3. The V end lost 3 bases, the J end lost 0 bases, and 13 bases lay between the germline ends. The DNA of the CDR3 is TGTGCCAGCAGCTGGAACGGCCAGGCCTCCTACGAGCAGTACTTC. Translation: CASSWNGQASYEQYF.

The J gene is TRBJ2-5, the V gene TRBV4-3, with 12 positions matching TRBD1. This CDR3 has 17 residues. Per the germline V gene, CDR1 is LGHNA and CDR2 is YSLEER. V shed 1 base, J shed 4 bases, and the junction held 7 bases outside the gene matches. CDR3 DNA: TGCGCCAGCAGCCAAGCCCTACCGGGACAGGGGGCAGAGACCCAGTACTTC. It translates to CASSQALPGQGAETQYF.

This clone has just a few counts. The V and J genes are TRBV10-3 and TRBJ1-1; D is possibly TRBD1 (6 bases). V was clipped by 11 bases and J by 0 bases, with 13 bases between them. The germline V gene encodes CDR1 ENHRY and CDR2 SYGVKD. CDR3 size: 13 residues. CDR3 in amino acids: CAACQGLNTEAFF. In DNA, the CDR3 is TGTGCCGCTTGTCAGGGGTTGAACACTGAAGCTTTCTTT.

About this clone: Sequence at one end of the junction differs from germline and may be a read error. CDR3 nucleotide sequence: TGTGCCAGCTCGCCACAGGAGGACGAGCAGTACTTC. This translates into CASSPQEDEQYF. The V call is TRBV18, the J call TRBJ2-7; the D call may be TRBD1 or TRBD2 (5 bases each). Germline V gene lookup returns CDR1 KGHSH and CDR2 LQKENI. CDR3 length equals 12 residues.

V is TRBV5-4 and J is TRBJ1-1; no firm D call. Germline lookup yields CDR1 SGHNT and CDR2 YYREEE (reference sequence). V lost 3 bases, J lost 1 base, and 10 bases lay in between. The CDR3 contains 14 residues. CDR3 bases: TGTGCCAGCAGCTACCCGCGGGGGAACACTGAAGCTTTCTTT. This codes for CASSYPRGNTEAFF. The full variable domain, rest sourced from reference TRBV5-4 and TRBJ1-1, is ETGVTQSPTHLIKTRGQQVTLRCSSQSGHNTVSWYQQALGQGPQFIFQYYREEENGRGNFPPRFSGLQFPNYSSELNVNALELDDSALYLCASSYPRGNTEAFFGQGTRLTVV.

As regards this clone: This same CDR3 is encoded by further DNA sequences in the sample. The chain links TRBV29-1 to TRBJ1-1; TRBD1 matches 8 bases. Looked up from germline, CDR1 is SQVTM and CDR2 is ANQGSEA. This CDR3 region has 13 residues. V shed 6 bases, J shed 1 base, and the junction held 4 bases outside the gene matches. CDR3 nucleotide sequence: TGCAGCGTCAAAGGACAGGGGAACACTGAAGCTTTCTTT. Protein: CSVKGQGNTEAFF.

This sequence joins TRBV29-1 and TRBJ2-7; TRBD2 aligns across 14 bases. CDR3 size: 14 residues. The germline V gene encodes CDR1 SQVTM and CDR2 ANQGSEA. Losses at the gene ends were 6 bases for V and 6 bases for J; bases not matched to a gene: 7. CDR3 residues: CSVETSGGAGEQYF. The CDR3 DNA follows: TGCAGCGTGGAGACTAGCGGGGGGGCCGGCGAGCAGTACTTC.